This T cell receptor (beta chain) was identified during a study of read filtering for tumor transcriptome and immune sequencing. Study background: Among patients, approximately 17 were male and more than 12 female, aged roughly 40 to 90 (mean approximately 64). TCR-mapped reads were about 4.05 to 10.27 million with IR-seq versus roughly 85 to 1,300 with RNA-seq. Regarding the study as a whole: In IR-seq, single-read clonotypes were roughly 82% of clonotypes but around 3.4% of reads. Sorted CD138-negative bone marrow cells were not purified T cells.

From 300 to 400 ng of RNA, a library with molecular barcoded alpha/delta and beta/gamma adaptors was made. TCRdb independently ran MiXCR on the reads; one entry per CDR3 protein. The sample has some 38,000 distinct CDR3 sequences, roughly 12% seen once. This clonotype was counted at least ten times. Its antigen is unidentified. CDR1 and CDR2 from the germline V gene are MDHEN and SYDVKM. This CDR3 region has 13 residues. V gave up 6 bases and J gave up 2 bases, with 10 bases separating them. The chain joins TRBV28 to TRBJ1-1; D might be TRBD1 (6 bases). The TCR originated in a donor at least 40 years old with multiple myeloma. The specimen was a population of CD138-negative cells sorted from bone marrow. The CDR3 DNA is TGTGCCAGCAGGCCAGGGGTTAACACTGAAGCTTTCTTT. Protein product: CASRPGVNTEAFF.